Following are 3 T cell receptor beta chains from one sample sequenced in a study of cytomegalovirus exposure and HLA in healthy donors (dated by TCRdb to about 2017). Library preparation employed the immunoSEQ multiplex PCR assay. In TCRdb, the immuneACCESS table is reduced to in-frame sequences with V and J assigned. These tables do not hold every clone; where another copy was compared, an unresolved V gene accounts for under half, and the others remain unexplained. The sample data list about 190,000 clones, and about four fifths of these were observed just once. Clones ranked in the top ten supply around 6.7% of the sample. Material: PBMCs. These TCRs come from a man aged 18 to 29 in good health and CMV-seropositive.

V is TRBV9 and J is TRBJ1-2; TRBD1 matches at 10 bases. The trim removed 3 bases at V and 8 bases at J, leaving 4 bases unmatched. In germline, CDR1 is SGDLS, CDR2 YYNGEE. The CDR3 extends over 13 amino acids. The CDR3 sequence is CASSARDRGGYTF. In DNA, the CDR3 is TGTGCCAGCAGCGCCCGGGACAGGGGAGGCTACACCTTC.

This chain connects TRBV27 to TRBJ2-1, with D possibly being TRBD1 (5 bases). CDR1 and CDR2 (germline): MNHEY, SMNVEV (reference sequence). The CDR3 has 16 amino acids. V lost 5 bases, J lost 6 bases, and 20 bases lay in between. The CDR3, as DNA: TGTGCCAGCAGTCCAATGGCCGGGCAGGGCCCCAATGAGCAGTTCTTC. This sequence encodes CASSPMAGQGPNEQFF.

The chain joins TRBV7-8 to TRBJ2-7; TRBD1 agrees at 7 bases. Losses at the gene ends were 3 bases for V and 2 bases for J; bases not matched to a gene: 4. Germline V gene sequence: CDR1 SGHVS, CDR2 FQNEAQ. CDR3 length: 14 residues. CDR3 DNA sequence: TGTGCCAGCAGCTTGTCAGGGGGAACCTACGAGCAGTACTTC. Amino acid sequence: CASSLSGGTYEQYF.